This TCR beta chain originates from a study of naive CD8 T cells in extremely preterm neonates. Cord blood came from elective full-term cesareans at roughly 37-42 weeks without labor or membrane rupture. The assay was immunoSEQ multiplex PCR, and TCRdb's table has in-frame clones only and misses some. Of about 6,100 clones in the sample, 98% were seen once. Comment on this clone: Different DNA sequences within this sample yield the same CDR3.

CDR1 SGHDT and CDR2 YYEEEE come from the germline V gene. This CDR3 is built from 16 residues. V lost 4 bases to trimming and J lost 4 bases; unmatched junction nucleotides: 12. The chain links TRBV5-6 to TRBJ1-2, with TRBD1 identical over 8 bases. What was sequenced was naive CD8+ T cells from cord blood. The sequence was obtained from a newborn in good health. The CDR3, as DNA: TGTGCCAGCAGCCCGGGGCGAGGACAGGGATTCTATGGCTACACCTTC. The encoded protein is CASSPGRGQGFYGYTF.